Listed below are T cell receptor beta chains from one sample, sequenced in a study of T cells after yellow fever vaccination. TCRdb fed the 5' RACE reads into MiXCR, producing one record per CDR3 protein. The table lists around 500,000 distinct CDR3 sequences, roughly a fifth of them singletons, with roughly 16% in the top ten. The sample in question was PBMCs, obtained around 3 weeks after the first yellow fever vaccination. The receptors shown here come from a man aged 18 to 30 who received the YFV17D yellow fever vaccine. Each CDR3 is given with its conserved first and last residue. The order of the fields is clone size, D gene, V gene, J gene, CDR3 DNA, CDR3 protein. A D gene is named only where the DNA matches it firmly. A clone size is listed for some rows: how often the clone was seen (once, few, many), or a class if it is expanded.

>few|TRBD1|TRBV12-3/TRBV12-4|TRBJ2-1
TGTGCCAGCGGATCTCAACCGGGACAGGGCGGCAGCGAGCAGTTCTTC
CASGSQPGQGGSEQFF
>few|-|TRBV20-1|TRBJ2-4
TGCAGTGCTGTCACCCCGGGGCACACCAAAAACATTCAGTACTTC
CSAVTPGHTKNIQYF
>-|TRBD2|TRBV7-3|TRBJ2-1
TGTGCCAGCAGCTCAGACGGACTAGACAATGAGCAGTTCTTC
CASSSDGLDNEQFF
>few|TRBD1|TRBV6-1|TRBJ2-5
TGTGCCAGCAGAACCGGGACAGGGGGCTGGAAGACCCAGTACTTC
CASRTGTGGWKTQYF
>few|TRBD2|TRBV24-1|TRBJ2-3
TGTGCCACCAGACTAGCGGGGGGCACAGATACGCAGTATTTT
CATRLAGGTDTQYF
>many|TRBD2|TRBV12-3/TRBV12-4|TRBJ2-1
TGTGCCAGCAGTTTCGGCGGGGGGGCAAATGAGCAGTTCTTC
CASSFGGGANEQFF
>-|-|TRBV6-2/TRBV6-3|TRBJ2-1
TGTGCCAGCAGTTACTGGCACACTGAGCAGTTCTTC
CASSYWHTEQFF
>few|-|TRBV2|TRBJ2-7
TGTGCCAGCAGCAGAGCCGAGCAGTACTTC
CASSRAEQYF
>few|-|TRBV4-1|TRBJ1-4
TGCGCCAGCAGCCAAGGAGGCATGCCGACAACTAATGAAAAACTGTTTTTT
CASSQGGMPTTNEKLFF
>-|TRBD1|TRBV11-2|TRBJ2-2
TGTGCCAGCAGTTTTCTACCGGGACAGGGAATCACCGGGGAGCTGTTTTTT
CASSFLPGQGITGELFF
>few|TRBD1|TRBV7-3|TRBJ1-1
TGTGCCAGCAGCCCGGCGGACAGGGCTGAAGCTTTCTTT
CASSPADRAEAFF
>many|TRBD2|TRBV5-1|TRBJ2-5
TGCGCCAGCAACGATCCTAGCGGGGGCAAGACCCAGTACTTC
CASNDPSGGKTQYF
>-|-|TRBV5-1|TRBJ2-1
TGCGCCAGCAGCCGCGGGTACTCCGGGGCCCGCAATGAGCAGTTCTTC
CASSRGYSGARNEQFF
>few|-|TRBV5-5|TRBJ1-1
TGTGCCAGCAGCTTGGCCGGTGTAATTGAAGCTTTCTTT
CASSLAGVIEAFF
>few|TRBD1|TRBV6-2/TRBV6-3|TRBJ2-5
TGTGCCAGCAGCAACACTCCGCCGGACAGGGTCCAAGAGACCCAGTACTTC
CASSNTPPDRVQETQYF
>-|-|TRBV6-2/TRBV6-3|TRBJ1-1
TGTGCCAGCAGTTACTCGGGAGTTCTGGAAGCTTTCTTT
CASSYSGVLEAFF
>-|-|TRBV7-2|TRBJ2-4
TGTGCCAGCAGCCCCGGCGGAGGCGGGTGGGAAAACATTCAGTACTTC
CASSPGGGGWENIQYF
>-|-|TRBV9|TRBJ2-1
TGTGCCAGCAGCGTAGGAGGGCGGTGGGTCAATGAGCAGTTCTTC
CASSVGGRWVNEQFF
>-|-|TRBV7-8|TRBJ2-3
TGTGCCAGCAGCTTCCTTCTAGGAGATACGCAGTATTTT
CASSFLLGDTQYF
>few|TRBD2|TRBV6-1|TRBJ2-5
TGTGCCAGCAGGCCTAGCGGGGGGGCCTGGGAGACCCAGTACTTC
CASRPSGGAWETQYF
>few|TRBD2|TRBV7-8|TRBJ2-2
TGTGCCAGCAGCTCTAGCGGGGGTGACACCGGGGAGCTGTTTTTT
CASSSSGGDTGELFF
>-|TRBD1|TRBV7-9|TRBJ1-6
TGTGCCAGCAGCTTAGGGTGGGACAGAGAATCACCCCTCCACTTT
CASSLGWDRESPLHF
>few|-|TRBV7-9|TRBJ2-3
TGTGCCAGCAGCTTTTGGAGAAACACAGATACGCAGTATTTT
CASSFWRNTDTQYF
>once|TRBD1|TRBV7-9|TRBJ2-3
TGTGCCAGCAGCTTAGACGGACAGGGAACAGATACGCAGTATTTT
CASSLDGQGTDTQYF
>few|-|TRBV4-2|TRBJ2-1
TGTGCCAGCAGCCAAGACTCTTTCACCGGGGTCAATGAGCAGTTCTTC
CASSQDSFTGVNEQFF
>-|TRBD1|TRBV5-6|TRBJ1-6
TGTGCCAGCAGCGCGGACAGGGGGCGGAATTCACCCCTCCACTTT
CASSADRGRNSPLHF
>few|-|TRBV5-6|TRBJ2-3
TGTGCCAGCAGCTTGTATATGGGCAGTTCAGATACGCAGTATTTT
CASSLYMGSSDTQYF
>-|-|TRBV30|TRBJ1-1
TGTGCCTGGGAGCAGGGATTAAACACTGAAGCTTTCTTT
CAWEQGLNTEAFF
>-|-|TRBV6-1|TRBJ2-3
TGTGCCAGCAGGCCGCAGGGCTTCACAGATACGCAGTATTTT
CASRPQGFTDTQYF
>few|-|TRBV28|TRBJ1-5
TGTGCCAGCAGTGGAAATCAGCCCCAGCATTTT
CASSGNQPQHF
>-|-|TRBV10-3|TRBJ2-7
TGTGCCATCAGCCTCGGGACCGGAGGCTACGAGCAGTACTTC
CAISLGTGGYEQYF
>few|-|TRBV4-1|TRBJ2-3
TGCGCCAGCAGCCAAGTGATAGCGCGGTATGACACAGATACGCAGTATTTT
CASSQVIARYDTDTQYF
>few|-|TRBV7-9|TRBJ2-5
TGTGCCAGCAGCTGGGTTGGCGAGACCCAGTACTTC
CASSWVGETQYF
>few|TRBD1|TRBV19|TRBJ2-7
TGTGCCAGTAGTCCCCCGGGACAGGGGGCGAAGGAGCAGTACTTC
CASSPPGQGAKEQYF
>few|-|TRBV30|TRBJ1-2
TGTGCCTGGAGTCTTAAGGCTCCAATCTATGGCTACACCTTC
CAWSLKAPIYGYTF